The rows below give T cell receptor beta chains drawn from one sample of a study of response to subunit inactivated influenza vaccine. TCRdb reprocessed the RT-PCR reads via MiXCR and lists one record per CDR3 protein. The sample includes under 800,000 distinct CDR3 sequences, approximately 13% of them seen just once. The specimen comprised PBMCs from blood, sampled 14 to 15 days before vaccination. The receptors here all came from a man aged 45 to 65 who received an inactivated influenza vaccine. Both conserved end residues are part of each CDR3. Each record gives: J gene, V gene, D gene, clone size, CDR3 protein, CDR3 DNA. A D gene is named only where the DNA matches it firmly. Clone size is given for some rows only: seen once, a few or many times, or a class if the clone is expanded.

J: TRBJ2-1; V: TRBV6-2/TRBV6-3; D: .; size: many; CDR3: CASSYAHNEQFF; DNA: TGTGCCAGCAGTTACGCTCACAATGAGCAGTTCTTC
J: TRBJ2-7; V: TRBV20-1; D: .; size: .; CDR3: CSAMPLAGYEQYF; DNA: TGCAGTGCAATGCCCCTTGCCGGCTACGAGCAGTACTTC
J: TRBJ2-6; V: TRBV6-5; D: .; size: .; CDR3: CASSYPTTESGANVLTF; DNA: TGTGCCAGTAGTTACCCCACGACGGAGTCTGGGGCCAACGTCCTGACTTTC
J: TRBJ2-5; V: TRBV25-1; D: TRBD1; size: few; CDR3: CATTRTGTETQYF; DNA: TGTGCCACCACCCGGACAGGGACGGAGACCCAGTACTTC
J: TRBJ1-2; V: TRBV18; D: .; size: .; CDR3: CASSSTGLPNYGYTF; DNA: TGTGCCAGCTCAAGTACGGGACTCCCTAACTATGGCTACACCTTC
J: TRBJ1-1; V: TRBV15; D: .; size: few; CDR3: CATSARENTEAFF; DNA: TGTGCCACCAGCGCCAGGGAGAACACTGAAGCTTTCTTT
J: TRBJ2-2; V: TRBV6-2/TRBV6-3; D: .; size: .; CDR3: CASTRASRKLFF; DNA: TGTGCCAGCACCAGGGCCTCGCGGAAGCTGTTTTTT
J: TRBJ2-7; V: TRBV28; D: .; size: .; CDR3: CASSSHTGQSYEQYF; DNA: TGTGCCAGCAGCTCACATACCGGACAGTCCTACGAGCAGTACTTC
J: TRBJ1-5; V: TRBV6-4; D: .; size: .; CDR3: CASSSRFGQPQHF; DNA: TGTGCCAGCTCCAGCAGGTTTGGTCAGCCCCAGCATTTT
J: TRBJ1-1; V: TRBV7-2; D: TRBD1; size: .; CDR3: CASSLTDRGTEAFF; DNA: TGTGCCAGCAGCCTTACCGACAGGGGCACTGAAGCTTTCTTT
J: TRBJ2-7; V: TRBV5-6; D: .; size: .; CDR3: CASSRLLESEQYF; DNA: TGTGCCAGCAGCCGCCTACTGGAATCCGAGCAGTACTTC
J: TRBJ1-3; V: TRBV20-1; D: TRBD1; size: few; CDR3: CSAVSGTGSGNTIYF; DNA: TGCAGTGCTGTATCCGGGACAGGCTCTGGAAACACCATATATTTT
J: TRBJ2-2; V: TRBV11-1; D: .; size: many; CDR3: CASSPPRGRTSNTGELFF; DNA: TGTGCCAGCAGCCCACCTCGGGGCAGGACCTCGAACACCGGGGAGCTGTTTTTT
J: TRBJ2-7; V: TRBV15; D: .; size: few; CDR3: CATSRDPRQPSSYEQYF; DNA: TGTGCCACCAGCAGAGATCCCCGACAGCCTAGCTCCTACGAGCAGTACTTC
J: TRBJ2-1; V: TRBV7-3; D: .; size: .; CDR3: CASSPLSGGIGNEQFF; DNA: TGTGCCAGCAGCCCGCTGTCGGGCGGGATAGGTAATGAGCAGTTCTTC
J: TRBJ1-5; V: TRBV20-1; D: TRBD1; size: .; CDR3: CSAPVGTGADQPQHF; DNA: TGCAGTGCACCAGTAGGGACAGGGGCCGATCAGCCCCAGCATTTT
J: TRBJ2-5; V: TRBV5-1; D: .; size: .; CDR3: CASSSAEHQETQYF; DNA: TGCGCCAGCAGCTCTGCTGAACACCAAGAGACCCAGTACTTC
J: TRBJ2-5; V: TRBV10-3; D: TRBD2; size: few; CDR3: CAISDRTSGETQYF; DNA: TGTGCCATCAGTGACAGGACTAGCGGAGAGACCCAGTACTTC
J: TRBJ2-3; V: TRBV6-1; D: TRBD2; size: .; CDR3: CASSGLAGMVSDTQYF; DNA: TGTGCCAGCAGTGGACTAGCGGGAATGGTCTCAGATACGCAGTATTTT
J: TRBJ2-3; V: TRBV30; D: TRBD1; size: few; CDR3: CAWRRQGLSTDTQYF; DNA: TGTGCCTGGAGGAGACAGGGCCTAAGCACAGATACGCAGTATTTT
J: TRBJ2-1; V: TRBV7-2; D: .; size: few; CDR3: CASSRTAQSSYNEQFF; DNA: TGTGCCAGCAGTCGGACAGCTCAAAGCTCCTACAATGAGCAGTTCTTC
J: TRBJ1-1; V: TRBV5-1; D: .; size: few; CDR3: CASTMSGQKNTEAFF; DNA: TGCGCCAGCACTATGTCAGGACAGAAGAACACTGAAGCTTTCTTT
J: TRBJ1-4; V: TRBV6-5; D: .; size: many; CDR3: CASSYQHRSGEKLFF; DNA: TGTGCCAGCAGTTATCAACACAGGTCTGGTGAAAAACTGTTTTTT
J: TRBJ2-2; V: TRBV6-2/TRBV6-3; D: TRBD1; size: few; CDR3: CASSRGWPGELFF; DNA: TGTGCCAGCAGCAGGGGGTGGCCCGGGGAGCTGTTTTTT
J: TRBJ1-1; V: TRBV12-3/TRBV12-4; D: .; size: many; CDR3: CASSRGGEPNTEAFF; DNA: TGTGCCAGCAGTCGAGGGGGAGAACCGAACACTGAAGCTTTCTTT
J: TRBJ2-5; V: TRBV12-3/TRBV12-4; D: .; size: few; CDR3: CASSFGHLQETQYF; DNA: TGTGCCAGCAGTTTCGGACACCTGCAAGAGACCCAGTACTTC
J: TRBJ1-5; V: TRBV7-9; D: TRBD1; size: few; CDR3: CASSFGQGAYQPQHF; DNA: TGTGCCAGCAGCTTCGGACAGGGGGCATATCAGCCCCAGCATTTT
J: TRBJ2-1; V: TRBV23-1; D: TRBD2; size: .; CDR3: CASRAGLAGGEGSYNEQFF; DNA: TGCGCCAGCAGGGCGGGCCTAGCGGGAGGGGAAGGCTCCTACAATGAGCAGTTCTTC
J: TRBJ1-5; V: TRBV20-1; D: .; size: many; CDR3: CSANRVSSDQPQHF; DNA: TGCAGTGCCAACAGGGTCTCGTCAGATCAGCCCCAGCATTTT
J: TRBJ2-7; V: TRBV12-3/TRBV12-4; D: .; size: many; CDR3: CASTRGTHEQYF; DNA: TGTGCCAGCACCCGGGGCACCCACGAGCAGTACTTC
J: TRBJ2-7; V: TRBV5-6; D: .; size: .; CDR3: CASSAFRDPYEQYF; DNA: TGTGCCAGCAGCGCCTTTCGGGACCCCTACGAGCAGTACTTC
J: TRBJ2-5; V: TRBV6-2/TRBV6-3; D: .; size: .; CDR3: CATSRETQYF; DNA: TGTGCCACCTCCAGGGAGACCCAGTACTTC
J: TRBJ2-7; V: TRBV28; D: TRBD2; size: few; CDR3: CASSFTGGSYEQYF; DNA: TGTGCCAGCAGTTTTACGGGAGGCTCCTACGAGCAGTACTTC
J: TRBJ1-6; V: TRBV5-5; D: TRBD1; size: .; CDR3: CASSLTHRGSNSPLHF; DNA: TGTGCCAGCAGCTTGACTCACAGGGGGTCTAATTCACCCCTCCACTTT
J: TRBJ1-5; V: TRBV28; D: .; size: .; CDR3: CATLPLNNQPQHF; DNA: TGTGCCACCCTACCTTTAAACAATCAGCCCCAGCATTTT
J: TRBJ1-6; V: TRBV6-5; D: .; size: few; CDR3: CASSYSINGNSPLHF; DNA: TGTGCCAGCAGTTACTCGATTAATGGCAATTCACCCCTCCACTTT
J: TRBJ1-2; V: TRBV5-1; D: TRBD1; size: few; CDR3: CASSLVGQGYYGYTF; DNA: TGCGCCAGCAGCTTAGTAGGACAGGGTTACTATGGCTACACCTTC
J: TRBJ2-7; V: TRBV2; D: .; size: many; CDR3: CASSRRTDTYEQYF; DNA: TGTGCCAGCAGTAGAAGAACGGATACCTACGAGCAGTACTTC
J: TRBJ2-7; V: TRBV4-1; D: TRBD1; size: few; CDR3: CASSTSLRDRVVYEQYF; DNA: TGCGCCAGCAGTACCTCTCTCCGGGACAGGGTCGTCTACGAGCAGTACTTC
J: TRBJ2-1; V: TRBV10-3; D: TRBD1; size: few; CDR3: CAIRDRWSYNEQFF; DNA: TGTGCCATCAGGGACAGGTGGTCCTACAATGAGCAGTTCTTC
J: TRBJ2-7; V: TRBV6-2/TRBV6-3; D: .; size: few; CDR3: CASTPQTSYEQYF; DNA: TGTGCCAGCACCCCTCAGACCTCCTACGAGCAGTACTTC
J: TRBJ2-1; V: TRBV27; D: .; size: few; CDR3: CASSSPGSSYNEQFF; DNA: TGTGCCAGCAGCAGCCCTGGGAGCTCCTACAATGAGCAGTTCTTC
J: TRBJ2-2; V: TRBV6-5; D: .; size: few; CDR3: CASSYLGYTGELFF; DNA: TGTGCCAGCAGTTATCTAGGATACACCGGGGAGCTGTTTTTT
J: TRBJ2-1; V: TRBV5-1; D: .; size: .; CDR3: CASSLGRVGDEQFF; DNA: TGCGCCAGCAGCTTGGGTCGGGTAGGCGATGAGCAGTTCTTC
J: TRBJ2-3; V: TRBV18; D: .; size: many; CDR3: CASSSATDTQYF; DNA: TGTGCCAGCTCCTCGGCAACAGATACGCAGTATTTT
J: TRBJ2-1; V: TRBV7-2; D: TRBD1; size: .; CDR3: CASSSYRGFEQFF; DNA: TGTGCCAGCAGCTCTTACAGGGGGTTTGAGCAGTTCTTC
J: TRBJ2-3; V: TRBV24-1; D: .; size: few; CDR3: CATSDFAPWTRRDTQYF; DNA: TGTGCCACCAGTGATTTCGCCCCATGGACACGACGAGATACGCAGTATTTT
J: TRBJ2-1; V: TRBV29-1; D: .; size: .; CDR3: CSVEARGIYNEQFF; DNA: TGCAGCGTTGAGGCCCGGGGGATCTACAATGAGCAGTTCTTC
J: TRBJ1-1; V: TRBV5-1; D: TRBD1; size: few; CDR3: CASSTSTGAVTEAFF; DNA: TGCGCCAGCAGCACCTCGACAGGGGCGGTTACTGAAGCTTTCTTT
J: TRBJ1-1; V: TRBV6-2/TRBV6-3; D: .; size: .; CDR3: CASSYSLRYTEAFF; DNA: TGTGCCAGCAGTTACTCATTAAGGTACACTGAAGCTTTCTTT
J: TRBJ2-2; V: TRBV5-1; D: .; size: .; CDR3: CASSPAGLTGELFF; DNA: TGCGCCAGCAGCCCGGCGGGCCTCACCGGGGAGCTGTTTTTT
J: TRBJ2-3; V: TRBV6-1; D: .; size: .; CDR3: CASRSHGKDTQYF; DNA: TGTGCCAGCAGGTCACACGGAAAAGATACGCAGTATTTT
J: TRBJ2-2; V: TRBV19; D: .; size: .; CDR3: CASSVEAGYAGELFF; DNA: TGTGCCAGTAGTGTCGAGGCAGGGTATGCCGGGGAGCTGTTTTTT
J: TRBJ2-1; V: TRBV9; D: TRBD2; size: many; CDR3: CASSGLTSGSNYDEQFF; DNA: TGTGCCAGCAGCGGATTAACTAGCGGGAGTAATTACGATGAGCAGTTCTTC
J: TRBJ2-3; V: TRBV5-4; D: .; size: .; CDR3: CASSLTQKGDTQYF; DNA: TGTGCCAGCAGCCTGACACAAAAGGGGGATACGCAGTATTTT